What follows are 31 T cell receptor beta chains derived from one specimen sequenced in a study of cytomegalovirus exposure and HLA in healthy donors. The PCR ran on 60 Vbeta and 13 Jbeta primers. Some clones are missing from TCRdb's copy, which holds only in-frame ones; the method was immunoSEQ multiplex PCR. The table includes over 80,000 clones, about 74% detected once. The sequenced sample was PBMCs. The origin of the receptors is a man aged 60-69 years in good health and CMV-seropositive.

CDR3 in amino acids: CAWSMGQGADTQYF. The DNA of the CDR3 is TGTGCCTGGAGTATGGGACAGGGGGCAGATACGCAGTATTTT. J is TRBJ2-3 and V is TRBV30; 11 positions match TRBD1. Trimming removed 2 bases from V and 4 bases from J; junction bases left unmatched: 2. The CDR3 is made up of 14 amino acids. CDR1 and CDR2 from the germline V gene are GTSNPN and SVGIG (reference sequence). Full variable domain (missing parts from reference TRBV30 and TRBJ2-3): SQTIHQWPATLVQPVGSPLSLECTVEGTSNPNLYWYRQAAGRGLQLLFYSVGIGQISSEVPQNLSASRPQDRQFILSSKKLLLSDSGFYLCAWSMGQGADTQYFGPGTRLTVL.

CDR3 bases: TGTGCCAGCACCTCGGTGGGTACGGGAGAGCAGTACTTC. Translating gives CASTSVGTGEQYF. The genes are TRBV6-1 and TRBJ2-7; a weak D match, TRBD2 (5 bases). CDR1 MNHNS and CDR2 SASEGT come from the germline V gene. The CDR3 is made up of 13 amino acids. Trimming stripped 7 bases from V and 7 bases from J, with 17 bases between.

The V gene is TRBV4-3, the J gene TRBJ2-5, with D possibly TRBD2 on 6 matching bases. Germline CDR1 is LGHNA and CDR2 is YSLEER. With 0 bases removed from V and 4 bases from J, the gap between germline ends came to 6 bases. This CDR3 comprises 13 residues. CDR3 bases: TGCGCCAGCAGCCAAGAGCGGGGAGAGACCCAGTACTTC. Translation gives CASSQERGETQYF.

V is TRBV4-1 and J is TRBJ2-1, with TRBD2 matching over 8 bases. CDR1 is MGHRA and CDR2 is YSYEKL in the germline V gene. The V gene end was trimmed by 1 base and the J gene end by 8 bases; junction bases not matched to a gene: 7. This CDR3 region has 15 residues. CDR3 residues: CASSQGWSGGYEQFF. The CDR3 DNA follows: TGCGCCAGCAGCCAAGGGTGGAGCGGGGGTTATGAGCAGTTCTTC.

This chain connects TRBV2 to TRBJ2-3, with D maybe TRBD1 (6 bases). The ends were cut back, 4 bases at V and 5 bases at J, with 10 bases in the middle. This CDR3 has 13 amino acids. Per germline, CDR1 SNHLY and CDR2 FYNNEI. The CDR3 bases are TGTGCCAGCAGTGGAGCCAGGGGAGATACGCAGTATTTT. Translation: CASSGARGDTQYF. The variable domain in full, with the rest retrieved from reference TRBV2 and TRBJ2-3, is EPEVTQTPSHQVTQMGQEVILRCVPISNHLYFYWYRQILGQKVEFLVSFYNNEISEKSEIFDDQFSVERPDGSNFTLKIRSTKLEDSAMYFCASSGARGDTQYFGPGTRLTVL.

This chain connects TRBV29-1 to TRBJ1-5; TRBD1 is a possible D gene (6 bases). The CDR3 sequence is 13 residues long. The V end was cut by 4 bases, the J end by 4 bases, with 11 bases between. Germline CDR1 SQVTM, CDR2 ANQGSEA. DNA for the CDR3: TGCAGCGTTGTCAGTACAGGGAATCAGCCCCAGCATTTT. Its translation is CSVVSTGNQPQHF.

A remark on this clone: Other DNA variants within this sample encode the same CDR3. The CDR3 DNA follows: TGTGCCAGCTCACCGGACAGGGGATATAATTCACCCCTCCACTTT. It encodes CASSPDRGYNSPLHF. The chain carries TRBV18 and TRBJ1-6; 9 bases are a match to TRBD1. There are 15 residues in the CDR3. Germline CDR1 and CDR2: KGHSH and LQKENI. J was trimmed by 4 bases and V by 3 bases; bases with no gene match: 1.

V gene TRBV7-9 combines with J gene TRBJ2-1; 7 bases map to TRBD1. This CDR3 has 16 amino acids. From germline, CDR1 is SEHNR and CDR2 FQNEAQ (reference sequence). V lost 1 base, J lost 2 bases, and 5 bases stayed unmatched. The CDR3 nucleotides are TGTGCCAGCAGCTTAGTAGGGCAGGGGGCCTACAATGAGCAGTTCTTC. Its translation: CASSLVGQGAYNEQFF.

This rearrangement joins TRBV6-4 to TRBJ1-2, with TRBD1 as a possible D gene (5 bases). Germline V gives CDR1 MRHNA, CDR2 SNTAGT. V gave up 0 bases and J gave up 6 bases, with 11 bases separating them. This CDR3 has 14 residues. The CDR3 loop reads CASSDSDTFDGYTF. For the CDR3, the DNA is TGTGCCAGCAGTGACTCGGACACCTTCGATGGCTACACCTTC.

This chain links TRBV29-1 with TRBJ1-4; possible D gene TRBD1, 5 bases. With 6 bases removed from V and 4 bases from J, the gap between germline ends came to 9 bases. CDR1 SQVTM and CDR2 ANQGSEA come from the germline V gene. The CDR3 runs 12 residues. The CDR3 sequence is CSVGGDNEKLFF. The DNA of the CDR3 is TGCAGCGTCGGGGGGGATAATGAAAAACTGTTTTTT.

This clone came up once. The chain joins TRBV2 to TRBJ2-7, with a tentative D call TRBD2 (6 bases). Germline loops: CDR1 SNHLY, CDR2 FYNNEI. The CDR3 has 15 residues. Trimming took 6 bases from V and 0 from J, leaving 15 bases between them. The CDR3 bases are TGTGCCAGCAGGGCTCGGGACTTCCGCTCCTACGAGCAGTACTTC. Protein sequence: CASRARDFRSYEQYF.

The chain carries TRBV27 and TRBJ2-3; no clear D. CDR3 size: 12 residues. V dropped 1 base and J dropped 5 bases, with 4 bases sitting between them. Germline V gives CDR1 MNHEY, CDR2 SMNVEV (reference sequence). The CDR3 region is CASSLYGDTQYF. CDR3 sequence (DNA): TGTGCCAGCAGTTTATACGGAGATACGCAGTATTTT.

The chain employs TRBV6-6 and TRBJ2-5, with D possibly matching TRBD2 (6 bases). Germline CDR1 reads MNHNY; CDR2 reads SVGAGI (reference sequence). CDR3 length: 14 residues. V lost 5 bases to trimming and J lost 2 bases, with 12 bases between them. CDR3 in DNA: TGTGCCAGCAGTGGGACGGGGACTCAAGAGACCCAGTACTTC. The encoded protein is CASSGTGTQETQYF.

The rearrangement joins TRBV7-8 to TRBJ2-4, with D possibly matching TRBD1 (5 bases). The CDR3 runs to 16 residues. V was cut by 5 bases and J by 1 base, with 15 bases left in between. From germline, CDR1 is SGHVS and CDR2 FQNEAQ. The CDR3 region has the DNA TGTGCCAGCAGCCTGAGCCTCGCAGGGGCCAAAAACATTCAGTACTTC. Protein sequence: CASSLSLAGAKNIQYF.

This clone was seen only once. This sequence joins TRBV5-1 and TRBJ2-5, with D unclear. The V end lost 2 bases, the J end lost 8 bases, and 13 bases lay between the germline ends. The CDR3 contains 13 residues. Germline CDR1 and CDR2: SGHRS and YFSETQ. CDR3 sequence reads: CASSFPPSPTQYF. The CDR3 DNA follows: TGCGCCAGCAGCTTCCCCCCTTCCCCTACCCAGTACTTC.

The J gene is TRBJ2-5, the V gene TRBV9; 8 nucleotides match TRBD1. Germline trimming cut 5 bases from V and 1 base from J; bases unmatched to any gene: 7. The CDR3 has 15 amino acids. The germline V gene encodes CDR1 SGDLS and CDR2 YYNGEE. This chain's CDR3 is CASSLGDRPQETQYF. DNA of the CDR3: TGTGCCAGCAGTTTGGGGGACAGGCCCCAAGAGACCCAGTACTTC.

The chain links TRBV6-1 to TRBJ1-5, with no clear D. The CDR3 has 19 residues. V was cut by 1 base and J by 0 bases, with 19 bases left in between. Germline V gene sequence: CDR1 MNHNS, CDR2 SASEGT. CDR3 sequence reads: CASSEDDLRYGYSNQPQHF. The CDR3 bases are TGTGCCAGCAGTGAAGACGACCTGAGGTACGGTTATAGCAATCAGCCCCAGCATTTT.

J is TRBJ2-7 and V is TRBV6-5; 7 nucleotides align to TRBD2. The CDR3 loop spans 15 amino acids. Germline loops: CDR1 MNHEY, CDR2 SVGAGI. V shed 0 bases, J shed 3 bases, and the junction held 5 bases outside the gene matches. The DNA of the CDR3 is TGTGCCAGCAGTTACTCGACGGGGGGTGGCTACGAGCAGTACTTC. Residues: CASSYSTGGGYEQYF.

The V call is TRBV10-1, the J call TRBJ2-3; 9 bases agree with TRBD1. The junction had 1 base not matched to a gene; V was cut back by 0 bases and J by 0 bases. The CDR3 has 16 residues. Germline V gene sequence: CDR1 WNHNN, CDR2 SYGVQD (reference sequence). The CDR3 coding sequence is TGCGCCAGCAGTGAGTCCGGGACAGGGAGCACAGATACGCAGTATTTT. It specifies CASSESGTGSTDTQYF.

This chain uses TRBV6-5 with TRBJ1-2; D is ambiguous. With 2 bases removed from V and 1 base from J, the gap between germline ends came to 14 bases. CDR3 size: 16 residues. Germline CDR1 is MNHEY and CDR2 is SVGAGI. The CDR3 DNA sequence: TGTGCCAGCAGTTACCGTGATTCCTCGAGTAACTATGGCTACACCTTC. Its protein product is CASSYRDSSSNYGYTF.

The CDR3 loop is CASSETPGGWNTEAFF. The CDR3 DNA reads as TGCGCCAGCAGTGAAACCCCAGGGGGCTGGAACACTGAAGCTTTCTTT. J is TRBJ1-1 and V is TRBV10-2; TRBD1 matches 8 bases. With V trimmed by 3 bases and J by 1 base, 7 bases remained unmatched. CDR1 is WSHSY and CDR2 is SAAADI in the germline V gene. The CDR3 length is 16 residues.

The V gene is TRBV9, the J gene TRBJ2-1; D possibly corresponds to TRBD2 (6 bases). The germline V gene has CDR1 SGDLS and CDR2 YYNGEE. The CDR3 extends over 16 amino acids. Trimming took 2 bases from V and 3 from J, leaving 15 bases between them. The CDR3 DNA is TGTGCCAGCAGCGTGAGCGGGCGCCCACTCTACAATGAGCAGTTCTTC. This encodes CASSVSGRPLYNEQFF.

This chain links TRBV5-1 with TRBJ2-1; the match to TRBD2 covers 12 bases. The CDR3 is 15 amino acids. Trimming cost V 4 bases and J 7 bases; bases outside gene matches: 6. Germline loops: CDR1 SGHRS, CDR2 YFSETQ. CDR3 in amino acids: CASSLAGGLRNEQFF. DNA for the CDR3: TGCGCCAGCAGCCTAGCGGGGGGGCTTCGAAATGAGCAGTTCTTC.

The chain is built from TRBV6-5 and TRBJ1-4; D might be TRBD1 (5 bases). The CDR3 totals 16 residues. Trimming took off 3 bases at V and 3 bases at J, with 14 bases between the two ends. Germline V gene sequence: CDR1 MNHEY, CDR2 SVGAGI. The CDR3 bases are TGTGCCAGCAGTTATTCGAGAGGGGAGGCTAATGAAAAACTGTTTTTT. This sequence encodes CASSYSRGEANEKLFF.

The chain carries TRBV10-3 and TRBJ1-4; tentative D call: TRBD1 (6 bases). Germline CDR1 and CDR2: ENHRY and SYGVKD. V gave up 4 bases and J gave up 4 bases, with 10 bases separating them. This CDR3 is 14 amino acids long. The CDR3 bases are TGTGCCATCAGTGGAGGCAGGGGTAATGAAAAACTGTTTTTT. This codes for CAISGGRGNEKLFF.

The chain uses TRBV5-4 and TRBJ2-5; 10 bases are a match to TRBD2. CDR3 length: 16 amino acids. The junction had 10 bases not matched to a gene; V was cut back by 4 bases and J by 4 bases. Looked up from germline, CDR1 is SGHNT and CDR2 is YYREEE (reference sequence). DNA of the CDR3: TGTGCCAGCAGCGGGAAGCGGGGGGGGAGGTCAGAGACCCAGTACTTC. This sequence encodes CASSGKRGGRSETQYF.

The CDR3 DNA reads as TGTGCCTGGAGTGTACTGGGCAGGGGGGAGACCCAGTACTTC. It encodes CAWSVLGRGETQYF. The V gene is TRBV30, the J gene TRBJ2-5; 7 bases agree with TRBD1. CDR1 and CDR2 from the germline V gene are GTSNPN and SVGIG (reference sequence). This CDR3 contains 14 residues. The J segment lost 5 bases and the V segment lost 0 bases, leaving 6 bases of the junction unmatched.

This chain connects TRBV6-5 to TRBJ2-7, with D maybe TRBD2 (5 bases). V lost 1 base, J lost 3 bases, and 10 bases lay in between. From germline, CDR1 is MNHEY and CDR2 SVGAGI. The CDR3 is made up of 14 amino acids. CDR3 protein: CASSYWAAGYEQYF. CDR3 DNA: TGTGCCAGCAGTTACTGGGCGGCGGGCTACGAGCAGTACTTC.

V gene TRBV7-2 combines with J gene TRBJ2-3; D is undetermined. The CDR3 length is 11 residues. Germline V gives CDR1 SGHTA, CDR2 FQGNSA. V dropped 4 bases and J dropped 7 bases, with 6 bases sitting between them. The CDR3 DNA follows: TGTGCCAGCAGCTCAGGATATACGCAGTATTTT. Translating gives CASSSGYTQYF.

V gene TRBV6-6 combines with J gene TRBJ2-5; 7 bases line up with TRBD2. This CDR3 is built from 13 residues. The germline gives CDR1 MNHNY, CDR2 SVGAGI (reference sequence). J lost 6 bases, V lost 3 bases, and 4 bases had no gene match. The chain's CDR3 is CASSYQGGKTQYF. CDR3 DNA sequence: TGTGCCAGCAGTTATCAGGGAGGGAAGACCCAGTACTTC.

The CDR3 sequence is CASSLAQNQPQHF. For the CDR3, the DNA is TGTGCCAGCAGCTTAGCGCAGAATCAGCCCCAGCATTTT. The chain is built from TRBV7-2 and TRBJ1-5; no clear D gene. Germline CDR1 and CDR2: SGHTA and FQGNSA. V dropped 0 bases and J dropped 4 bases, with 4 bases sitting between them. This CDR3 has 13 amino acids.